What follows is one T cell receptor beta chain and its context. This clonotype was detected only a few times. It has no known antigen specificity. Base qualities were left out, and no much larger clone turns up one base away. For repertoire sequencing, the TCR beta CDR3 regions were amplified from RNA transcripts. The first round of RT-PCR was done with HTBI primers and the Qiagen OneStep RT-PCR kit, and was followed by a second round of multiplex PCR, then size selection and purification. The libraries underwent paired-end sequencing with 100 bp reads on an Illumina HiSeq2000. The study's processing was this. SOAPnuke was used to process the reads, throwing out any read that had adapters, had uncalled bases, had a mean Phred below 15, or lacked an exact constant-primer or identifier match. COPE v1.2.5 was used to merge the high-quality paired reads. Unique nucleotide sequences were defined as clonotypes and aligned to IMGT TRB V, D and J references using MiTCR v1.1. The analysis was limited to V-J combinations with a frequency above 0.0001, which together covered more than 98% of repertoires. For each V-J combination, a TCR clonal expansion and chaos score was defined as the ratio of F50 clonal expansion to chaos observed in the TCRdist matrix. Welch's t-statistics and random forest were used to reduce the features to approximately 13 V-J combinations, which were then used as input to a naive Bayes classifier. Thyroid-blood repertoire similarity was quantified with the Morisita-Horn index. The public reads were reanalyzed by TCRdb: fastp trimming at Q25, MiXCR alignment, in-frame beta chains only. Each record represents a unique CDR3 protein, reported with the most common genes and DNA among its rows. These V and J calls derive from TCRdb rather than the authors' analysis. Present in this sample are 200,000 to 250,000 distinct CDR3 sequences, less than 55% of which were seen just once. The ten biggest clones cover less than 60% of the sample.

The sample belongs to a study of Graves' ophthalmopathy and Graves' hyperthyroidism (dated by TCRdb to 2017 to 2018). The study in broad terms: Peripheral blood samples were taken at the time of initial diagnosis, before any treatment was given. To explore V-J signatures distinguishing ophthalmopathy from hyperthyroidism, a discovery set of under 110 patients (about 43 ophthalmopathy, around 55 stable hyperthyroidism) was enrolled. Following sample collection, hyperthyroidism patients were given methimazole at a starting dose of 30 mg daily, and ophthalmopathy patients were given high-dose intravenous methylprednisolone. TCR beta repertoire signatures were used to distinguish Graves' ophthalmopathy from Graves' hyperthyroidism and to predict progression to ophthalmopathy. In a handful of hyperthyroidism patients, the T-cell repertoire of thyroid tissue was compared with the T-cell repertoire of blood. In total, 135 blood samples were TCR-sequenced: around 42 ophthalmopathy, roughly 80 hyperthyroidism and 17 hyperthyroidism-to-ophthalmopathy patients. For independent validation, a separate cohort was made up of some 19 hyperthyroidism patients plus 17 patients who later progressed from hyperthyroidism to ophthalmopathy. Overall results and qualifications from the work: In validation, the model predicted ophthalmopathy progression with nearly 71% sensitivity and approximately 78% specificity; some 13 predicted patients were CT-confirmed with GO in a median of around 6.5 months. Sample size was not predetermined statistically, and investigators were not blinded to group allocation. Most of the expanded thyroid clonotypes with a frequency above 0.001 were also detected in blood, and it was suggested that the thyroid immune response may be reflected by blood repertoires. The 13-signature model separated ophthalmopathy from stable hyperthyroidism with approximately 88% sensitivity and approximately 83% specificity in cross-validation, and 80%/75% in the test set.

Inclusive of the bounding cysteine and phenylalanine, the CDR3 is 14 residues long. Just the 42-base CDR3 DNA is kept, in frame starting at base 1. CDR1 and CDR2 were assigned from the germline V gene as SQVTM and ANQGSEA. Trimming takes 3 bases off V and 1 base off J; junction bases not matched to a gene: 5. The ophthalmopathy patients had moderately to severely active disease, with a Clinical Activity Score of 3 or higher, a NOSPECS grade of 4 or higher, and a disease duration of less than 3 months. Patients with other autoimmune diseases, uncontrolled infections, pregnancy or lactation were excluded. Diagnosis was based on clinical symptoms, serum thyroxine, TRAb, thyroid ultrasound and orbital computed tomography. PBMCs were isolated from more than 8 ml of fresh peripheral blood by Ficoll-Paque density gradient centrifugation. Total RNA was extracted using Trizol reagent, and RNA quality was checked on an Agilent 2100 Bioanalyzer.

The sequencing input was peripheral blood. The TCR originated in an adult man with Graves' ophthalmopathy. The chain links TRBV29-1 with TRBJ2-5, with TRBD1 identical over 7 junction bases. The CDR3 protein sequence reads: CSVEGQSLQETQYF. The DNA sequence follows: TGCAGCGTTGAGGGACAGAGCCTCCAAGAGACCCAGTACTTC.